Listed below are T cell receptor beta chains from one sample, sequenced in a study of blood T cell repertoires in COVID-19. Profiling relied on immunoSEQ multiplex PCR, and the TCRdb table lists in-frame clones only, not all of them. This table has over 200,000 clones, 75% to 85% appearing once. The sequenced sample consisted of peripheral blood. The receptors were gathered from a woman aged 25 to 39 with COVID-19, enrolled during active disease. The CDR3 runs from the conserved cysteine through the conserved F or W. The order of the fields is clone size, V gene, D gene, J gene, CDR3 protein, CDR3 DNA. A D gene is named only where the DNA matches it firmly. Rows may omit the clone size; those that give it use once, few, many or a size class.

NA	TRBV7-3	TRBD2	TRBJ2-2	CASALSGATGELFF	TGTGCCAGCGCGTTAAGCGGGGCCACCGGGGAGCTGTTTTTT
NA	TRBV6-2/TRBV6-3	TRBD2	TRBJ2-6	CASSFLAGVSGANVLTF	TGTGCCAGCAGCTTTCTAGCGGGGGTCTCTGGGGCCAACGTCCTGACTTTC
few	TRBV15	NA	TRBJ1-4	CATSRGGSTNEKLFF	TGTGCCACCAGCAGAGGAGGGTCAACTAATGAAAAACTGTTTTTT
once	TRBV20-1	NA	TRBJ2-7	CSASIARALSAYEQYF	TGCAGTGCTAGTATAGCGCGGGCTCTCTCTGCCTACGAGCAGTACTTC
NA	TRBV7-9	NA	TRBJ2-5	CASSLDGQGRPQETQYF	TGTGCCAGCAGCTTAGATGGTCAGGGGCGTCCACAAGAGACCCAGTACTTC
NA	TRBV13	NA	TRBJ2-7	CASSLAGVSYEQYF	TGTGCCAGCAGCTTAGCGGGGGTCTCCTACGAGCAGTACTTC
NA	TRBV7-9	NA	TRBJ1-2	CASSLGHYGYTF	TGTGCCAGCAGCTTAGGGCACTATGGCTACACCTTC
once	TRBV7-2	NA	TRBJ1-4	CASSLVYTEKLFF	TGTGCCAGCAGCTTAGTGTACACCGAAAAACTGTTTTTT
NA	TRBV9	NA	TRBJ1-6	CASSVAGINSPLHF	TGTGCCAGCAGCGTAGCAGGGATTAATTCACCCCTCCACTTT
few	TRBV20-1	NA	TRBJ1-4	CSAYNEKLFF	TGCAGTGCTTATAATGAAAAACTGTTTTTT
NA	TRBV27	TRBD1	TRBJ1-1	CASSYGTGSNTEAFF	TGTGCCAGCAGTTATGGGACAGGGTCGAACACTGAAGCTTTCTTT
NA	TRBV5-1	NA	TRBJ2-5	CASSLARGQEETQYF	TGCGCCAGCAGCTTGGCCCGGGGACAAGAAGAGACCCAGTACTTC
NA	TRBV2	TRBD2	TRBJ2-3	CASKREATDTQYF	TGTGCCAGCAAGCGGGAAGCGACAGATACGCAGTATTTT
NA	TRBV7-9	NA	TRBJ1-1	CASSKMSAEAFF	TGTGCCAGCAGCAAAATGAGTGCTGAAGCTTTCTTT
few	TRBV19	TRBD1	TRBJ1-2	CASSRDSSNYGYTF	TGTGCCAGTAGCCGGGACAGCTCTAACTATGGCTACACCTTC
NA	TRBV19	NA	TRBJ2-2	CASSISGAWTGELFF	TGTGCCAGTAGTATATCAGGGGCCTGGACCGGGGAGCTGTTTTTT
NA	TRBV4-1	TRBD1	TRBJ2-5	CASSPGTGVRETQYF	TGCGCCAGCAGCCCGGGGACAGGGGTGAGGGAGACCCAGTACTTC
NA	TRBV7-2	TRBD2	TRBJ2-5	CASSVGLAGTETQYF	TGTGCCAGCAGCGTTGGACTAGCGGGAACGGAGACCCAGTACTTC
NA	TRBV18	TRBD1	TRBJ2-7	CASSMGQSPYEQYF	TGTGCCAGCTCAATGGGACAGTCCCCCTACGAGCAGTACTTC
NA	TRBV28	TRBD1	TRBJ2-7	CATWGQGVSYEQYF	TGTGCCACTTGGGGACAGGGCGTCTCCTACGAGCAGTACTTC
NA	TRBV9	TRBD2	TRBJ2-2	CASSVGTSARSGTGELFF	TGTGCCAGCAGCGTCGGGACTAGCGCACGTTCTGGCACCGGGGAGCTGTTTTTT
NA	TRBV7-2	NA	TRBJ2-7	CASRGDTHSYEQYF	TGTGCCAGCAGAGGGGACACCCACTCCTACGAGCAGTACTTC
once	TRBV6-5	TRBD2	TRBJ2-7	CASKRGTSGGEQYF	TGTGCCAGCAAACGAGGGACTAGCGGAGGGGAGCAGTACTTC
NA	TRBV19	NA	TRBJ1-2	CASSALRVGGYTF	TGTGCCAGTAGTGCCCTCAGGGTAGGAGGCTACACCTTC
NA	TRBV15	NA	TRBJ1-6	CATSRGGDVWETLHF	TGTGCCACCAGCAGGGGAGGGGACGTTTGGGAGACCCTCCACTTT
NA	TRBV15	NA	TRBJ1-5	CATSRESRSANQPQHF	TGTGCCACCAGCAGAGAATCGAGGAGCGCAAATCAGCCCCAGCATTTT
NA	TRBV7-8	TRBD1	TRBJ1-5	CASRWGTGGNQPQHF	TGTGCCAGCAGGTGGGGGACAGGGGGAAATCAGCCCCAGCATTTT
once	TRBV27	TRBD2	TRBJ2-5	CASSPSGTSGRAWKETQYF	TGTGCCAGCAGTCCGTCGGGGACTAGCGGGAGGGCATGGAAAGAGACCCAGTACTTC
NA	TRBV7-2	TRBD2	TRBJ2-2	CASSPRGSGGAGELFF	TGTGCCAGCAGCCCCCGCGGTAGCGGGGGGGCCGGGGAGCTGTTTTTT
NA	TRBV11-2	NA	TRBJ2-2	CASSSLNRGRRAGELFF	TGTGCCAGCAGCTCCCTAAACCGCGGTCGACGAGCCGGGGAGCTGTTTTTT
NA	TRBV18	TRBD2	TRBJ2-4	CASSLRLAGDQGDKNIQYF	TGTGCCAGCTCACTTCGACTAGCGGGAGATCAAGGCGACAAAAACATTCAGTACTTC
NA	TRBV19	TRBD1	TRBJ1-2	CASSIVDREREGGYTF	TGTGCCAGTAGTATCGTGGACAGGGAAAGAGAGGGAGGCTACACCTTC
NA	TRBV29-1	NA	TRBJ2-7	CSCRGGTNYEQYF	TGCAGCTGTAGGGGGGGGACAAACTACGAGCAGTACTTC
NA	TRBV4-1	TRBD1	TRBJ1-2	CASSLPGGQGNYTF	TGCGCCAGCAGCCTTCCCGGCGGACAGGGGAACTACACCTTC
NA	TRBV29-1	NA	TRBJ2-3	CSVEPGYTDTQYF	TGCAGCGTTGAACCAGGGTACACAGATACGCAGTATTTT
once	TRBV9	NA	TRBJ1-1	CASSVGGGQNTEAFF	TGTGCCAGCAGCGTAGGGGGGGGACAGAACACTGAAGCTTTCTTT
NA	TRBV4-3	NA	TRBJ1-1	CASSQDPVNVAEAFF	TGCGCCAGCAGCCAAGATCCCGTTAACGTAGCTGAAGCTTTCTTT
NA	TRBV11-3	TRBD2	TRBJ2-1	CASSLRSGTPFNEQFF	TGTGCCAGCAGCTTAAGGAGCGGGACCCCCTTCAATGAGCAGTTCTTC
once	TRBV5-1	TRBD2	TRBJ2-5	CASSLGTSGGPRWDF	TGCGCCAGCAGCTTGGGGACTAGCGGGGGACCCCGGTGGGACTTC
NA	TRBV5-6	NA	TRBJ1-3	CASSLARTARGNTIYF	TGTGCCAGCAGCTTGGCGCGGACTGCTCGAGGAAACACCATATATTTT
once	TRBV12-5	TRBD2	TRBJ2-2	CASFRAGGRTGELFF	TGTGCTAGTTTCCGCGCGGGGGGTCGGACCGGGGAGCTGTTTTTT
NA	TRBV2	NA	TRBJ2-3	CASSHLGTRTDTQYF	TGTGCCAGCAGCCACCTCGGGACACGCACAGATACGCAGTATTTT
NA	TRBV19	TRBD2	TRBJ2-2	CASSITRRQGIILAGVYTGELFF	TGTGCCAGTAGTATAACTCGGCGACAGGGGATTATCCTAGCGGGGGTCTACACCGGGGAGCTGTTTTTT
NA	TRBV6-6	NA	TRBJ1-2	CASSYTPPGRNYGYTF	TGTGCCAGCAGCTATACCCCCCCAGGGCGGAACTATGGCTACACCTTC
NA	TRBV28	TRBD1	TRBJ1-1	CASSDDRVEAFF	TGTGCCAGCAGTGACGACAGGGTTGAAGCTTTCTTT
NA	TRBV2	TRBD1	TRBJ1-2	CASSGNRDRPDYVYGYTF	TGTGCCAGCAGTGGGAACCGGGACAGACCCGACTATGTCTATGGCTACACCTTC
NA	TRBV6-2/TRBV6-3	NA	TRBJ2-3	CASSYTGATGDTQYF	TGTGCCAGCAGTTACACGGGAGCCACCGGAGATACGCAGTATTTT
few	TRBV13	NA	TRBJ2-7	CASSLDYPGEQYF	TGTGCCAGCAGCTTAGACTATCCGGGGGAGCAGTACTTC
few	TRBV10-3	NA	TRBJ1-3	CAIRDPGQPTSGNTIYF	TGTGCCATCAGAGATCCGGGACAACCCACCTCTGGAAACACCATATATTTT
NA	TRBV10-3	NA	TRBJ1-2	CAISEGQGRNYGYTF	TGTGCCATCAGTGAGGGGCAGGGCCGTAACTATGGCTACACCTTC
NA	TRBV12-5	NA	TRBJ1-2	CASGFNRAYGYTF	TGTGCTAGTGGTTTTAACAGGGCCTATGGCTACACCTTC
NA	TRBV7-2	TRBD1	TRBJ1-4	CASSFDRGNEKLFF	TGTGCCAGCAGCTTCGACAGGGGTAATGAAAAACTGTTTTTT
NA	TRBV6-5	NA	TRBJ2-3	CACYQREPTDTQYF	TGTGCCTGCTACCAGAGGGAACCCACAGATACGCAGTATTTT
NA	TRBV6-5	NA	TRBJ2-5	CASSYGSLQETQYF	TGTGCCAGCAGTTACGGGAGCCTCCAAGAGACCCAGTACTTC
NA	TRBV20-1	NA	TRBJ1-1	CSARDVPEAFF	TGCAGTGCTAGAGATGTCCCAGAAGCTTTCTTT
NA	TRBV28	TRBD2	TRBJ2-1	CASTSSGGANEQFF	TGTGCCAGCACCAGTAGCGGGGGGGCCAATGAGCAGTTCTTC
NA	TRBV7-3	TRBD2	TRBJ2-3	CASSWSGGRAADTQYF	TGTGCCAGCAGCTGGTCGGGCGGGAGGGCCGCAGATACGCAGTATTTT
NA	TRBV11-2	NA	TRBJ2-2	CASSLGLFGELFF	TGTGCCAGCAGCTTAGGACTGTTCGGGGAGCTGTTTTTT
NA	TRBV7-2	TRBD1	TRBJ2-7	CASSLAGQGFVYEQYF	TGTGCCAGCAGCTTAGCAGGACAGGGATTCGTTTACGAGCAGTACTTC